This T cell receptor (beta chain) comes out of a study of T-cell memory formation after mild COVID-19. On the study more broadly: Among the donors, TCR clusters were largely specific to each donor. Study-level findings and limits: Shrinking CD4+ clones resided mostly in CM and EM, and CD8+ ones in EMRA. Cross-reactive memory seemingly joined, as some responding clones were found in pre-infection memory.

UMIs and sample barcodes were carried by the TCR alpha and TCR beta cDNA libraries that 5'RACE produced using constant-segment primers. MiXCR was run by TCRdb on the 5' RACE reads, yielding one entry per CDR3 protein. The top ten hold approximately 12% of the sample, which has over 45,000 distinct CDR3 sequences, 9.3% seen once. The ends lost 6 bases at V and 3 bases at J; junction bases unmatched: 7. Germline CDR1 and CDR2: DFQATT and SNEGSKA (reference sequence). The CDR3 loop spans 14 amino acids. The sample holds a few counts of this clonotype. Its antigen is as yet unknown. V and J are TRBV20-1 and TRBJ2-7; 11 bases match TRBD2. This sequence was found in an adult woman who had mild COVID-19 (a few samples of this study predate the infection). Cell type and time point are not known. Sequenced material: PBMCs or a T cell subset sorted from them (not recorded which). For the CDR3, the DNA is TGCAGTGCAAGCCCTAGCGGGGGGAACTACGAGCAGTACTTC. Translated, it gives CSASPSGGNYEQYF.